This T cell receptor (beta chain) was captured by sequencing in a study of T cells in Graves' hyperthyroidism and ophthalmopathy. Study-level findings and limits: A model of 13 V-J features distinguished ophthalmopathy from stable hyperthyroidism.

This clonotype was detected many times. Antigen unknown. This CDR3 has 13 residues. V lost 2 bases to trimming and J lost 4 bases, with 11 bases between them. Germline V gene lookup returns CDR1 GTSNPN and CDR2 SVGIG (reference sequence). Researchers took RNA transcripts and amplified the TCR beta CDR3 regions from them. RT-PCR in the first round (using the HTBI primer set) targeted the TCR CDR3. TCRdb redid the calling of the multiplex PCR reads with MiXCR, one entry per CDR3 protein. The repertoire includes about 640,000 distinct CDR3 sequences, 20% to 25% of them detected once, and 34% sits in the top ten.

The source of this sequence is a man younger than 45 with Graves' ophthalmopathy. The V and J genes are TRBV30 and TRBJ1-2, with D maybe TRBD1 (5 bases). Sequencing was done on a sample of blood. CDR3 nucleotide sequence: TGTGCCTGGAGTCCGCAGGGTACCTATGGCTACACCTTC. Residues: CAWSPQGTYGYTF.